Here is one T cell receptor beta chain with its context. Under the authors' procedure: Counts of nucleated cells, estimated from reference gene primer amplification, were obtained. Profiling relied on immunoSEQ multiplex PCR, and the TCRdb table lists in-frame clones only, not all of them. V and J calls and clone size are copied from that table; D and trimming were computed from the DNA. This sample has about 120,000 clones, with 90% found just once. The CDR3 spans 15 residues. Germline trimming cut 4 bases from V and 4 bases from J; bases unmatched to any gene: 8. Germline lookup yields CDR1 LGHNA and CDR2 YSLEER. This specimen belongs to a study of blood T cell repertoires in COVID-19. Study-wide background: COVID-19 samples collected from the United States, Italy and Spain covered acute and convalescent phases. Sample material is recorded as cDNA or gDNA derived from T cells, B-cell-depleted T cells, or PBMCs.

The sequenced sample consisted of peripheral blood. The chain recombines TRBV4-3 with TRBJ1-1; 8 nucleotides line up with TRBD1. The receptor was derived from a human donor with active COVID-19. The donor label of this sample is uncertain. CDR3 sequence (DNA): TGCGCCAGCAGCCTCGGTGGACAGGGCGGCACTGAAGCTTTCTTT. Amino acid sequence: CASSLGGQGGTEAFF.